These T cell receptor beta chains were read from a single sample in a study of Graves' ophthalmopathy and Graves' hyperthyroidism. TCRdb analysed the multiplex PCR reads with MiXCR anew, one entry per CDR3 protein. The table includes around 1.1 million distinct CDR3 sequences, around a third detected once. The sequencing sample was made of peripheral blood or thyroid tissue (not recorded which). These receptors came from an adult man with Graves' hyperthyroidism. The CDR3 runs from the conserved cysteine through the conserved F or W. A D gene is named only where the DNA matches it firmly. A clone size is listed for some rows: how often the clone was seen (once, few, many), or a class if it is expanded.

v_gene: TRBV12-3/TRBV12-4; abundance: few; d_gene: TRBD1; j_gene: TRBJ1-4; CDR3nt: TGTGCCAGCAGCCGAGACAGGGGAGGCTCGGCTAATGAAAAACTGTTTTTT; CDR3aa: CASSRDRGGSANEKLFF
v_gene: TRBV19; abundance: -; d_gene: -; j_gene: TRBJ1-1; CDR3nt: TGTGCCAGTAGTATAGATTACAGAATGAACACTGAAGCTTTCTTT; CDR3aa: CASSIDYRMNTEAFF
v_gene: TRBV7-2; abundance: many; d_gene: -; j_gene: TRBJ1-6; CDR3nt: TGTGCCAGCAGCTGGAGACAGAGGAATTCACCCCTCCACTTT; CDR3aa: CASSWRQRNSPLHF
v_gene: TRBV12-3/TRBV12-4; abundance: -; d_gene: -; j_gene: TRBJ1-2; CDR3nt: TGTGCCAGCAGTTTTAAGAGCTCGGGACACCGAGAATCGGTGATCACCTTC; CDR3aa: CASSFKSSGHRESVITF
v_gene: TRBV6-2/TRBV6-3; abundance: -; d_gene: -; j_gene: TRBJ1-2; CDR3nt: TGTGCCAGCAGTTACTTCCCTCGGGACTATGGCTACACCTTC; CDR3aa: CASSYFPRDYGYTF
v_gene: TRBV6-6; abundance: -; d_gene: -; j_gene: TRBJ1-1; CDR3nt: TGTGCCAGCAGTAGCAATACGGGGCGCACTGAAGCTTTCTTT; CDR3aa: CASSSNTGRTEAFF
v_gene: TRBV12-3/TRBV12-4; abundance: many; d_gene: -; j_gene: TRBJ1-1; CDR3nt: TGTGCCAGCAGTAACTCTCAGGGAAACACTGAAGCTTTCTTT; CDR3aa: CASSNSQGNTEAFF
v_gene: TRBV25-1; abundance: many; d_gene: -; j_gene: TRBJ2-2; CDR3nt: TGTGCCAGCAGCCCCGACGACGCAGGGTCCGGGGAGCTGTTTTTT; CDR3aa: CASSPDDAGSGELFF
v_gene: TRBV7-2; abundance: -; d_gene: -; j_gene: TRBJ1-4; CDR3nt: TGTGCCAGCAGCCCAGGACAGCTCCGTTACGAAAAACTGTTTTTT; CDR3aa: CASSPGQLRYEKLFF
v_gene: TRBV6-2/TRBV6-3; abundance: -; d_gene: TRBD2; j_gene: TRBJ2-5; CDR3nt: TGTGCCAGCAGTTCGGGACTAGTAAAAGAGACCCAGTACTTC; CDR3aa: CASSSGLVKETQYF
v_gene: TRBV19; abundance: many; d_gene: TRBD1; j_gene: TRBJ2-5; CDR3nt: TGTGCCAGTGGGGTGGGCAGGGGGCAAGAGACCCAGTACTTC; CDR3aa: CASGVGRGQETQYF
v_gene: TRBV20-1; abundance: many; d_gene: -; j_gene: TRBJ2-7; CDR3nt: TGCAGTGCTCGAGGGCAGGTCGAGCAGTACTTC; CDR3aa: CSARGQVEQYF
v_gene: TRBV7-2; abundance: -; d_gene: TRBD2; j_gene: TRBJ2-7; CDR3nt: TGTGCCGGCAGCAACATACTAGCGGGAGCTAACGAGCAGTACTTC; CDR3aa: CAGSNILAGANEQYF
v_gene: TRBV5-1; abundance: many; d_gene: -; j_gene: TRBJ2-6; CDR3nt: TGCGCCAGCAGCTTCCCTGGAGGGGAGGTGACGGAAGGGGCCAACGTCCTGACTTTC; CDR3aa: CASSFPGGEVTEGANVLTF
v_gene: TRBV6-5; abundance: -; d_gene: -; j_gene: TRBJ1-6; CDR3nt: TGTGCCAGCAGACAGCGTAATTCACCCCTCCACTTT; CDR3aa: CASRQRNSPLHF
v_gene: TRBV5-1; abundance: -; d_gene: -; j_gene: TRBJ1-1; CDR3nt: TGCGCCAGCAGTCAATTTCGACTGAATAACACTGAAGCTTTCTTT; CDR3aa: CASSQFRLNNTEAFF
v_gene: TRBV2; abundance: many; d_gene: -; j_gene: TRBJ1-5; CDR3nt: TGTGCCAGTAGGCGGGACGGATCTAATCAGCCCCAGCATTTT; CDR3aa: CASRRDGSNQPQHF
v_gene: TRBV7-2; abundance: -; d_gene: -; j_gene: TRBJ1-5; CDR3nt: TGTACCAGCAGCTACGATCTGGAGCCCCAGCATTTT; CDR3aa: CTSSYDLEPQHF
v_gene: TRBV12-3/TRBV12-4; abundance: many; d_gene: TRBD2; j_gene: TRBJ2-7; CDR3nt: TGTGCCAGCAGTTGGGGGACTAGCCCCCTCGAGCAGTACTTC; CDR3aa: CASSWGTSPLEQYF
v_gene: TRBV7-9; abundance: few; d_gene: -; j_gene: TRBJ1-1; CDR3nt: TGTGCCACCGCGGACGGAGGGGATGAAGCTTTCTTT; CDR3aa: CATADGGDEAFF
v_gene: TRBV29-1; abundance: -; d_gene: -; j_gene: TRBJ1-1; CDR3nt: TGCAGCGTTACACGGGACGTGAACACTGAAGCTTTCTTT; CDR3aa: CSVTRDVNTEAFF
v_gene: TRBV2; abundance: -; d_gene: TRBD1; j_gene: TRBJ2-7; CDR3nt: TGTGCCAGCAGTTACTCGGGACAGAGTTCCTACGAGCAGTACTTC; CDR3aa: CASSYSGQSSYEQYF
v_gene: TRBV2; abundance: few; d_gene: -; j_gene: TRBJ1-6; CDR3nt: TGTGCCAGCAGAAGTAGATCCTATAATTCACCCCTCCACTTT; CDR3aa: CASRSRSYNSPLHF
v_gene: TRBV4-3; abundance: -; d_gene: -; j_gene: TRBJ1-2; CDR3nt: TGCGCCAGCAGCCAAGTGGGGCGGGGTATCGACTATGGCTACACCTTC; CDR3aa: CASSQVGRGIDYGYTF
v_gene: TRBV4-1; abundance: -; d_gene: -; j_gene: TRBJ1-1; CDR3nt: TGCGCCAGCAGCCCCCCCCGGACGGCAAACACTGAAGCTTTCTTT; CDR3aa: CASSPPRTANTEAFF
v_gene: TRBV5-1; abundance: many; d_gene: -; j_gene: TRBJ2-7; CDR3nt: TGTGCCAGCAGCTCCCAAGGGGGCGAGCAGTACTTC; CDR3aa: CASSSQGGEQYF
v_gene: TRBV15; abundance: many; d_gene: -; j_gene: TRBJ2-5; CDR3nt: TGTGCCACCAGCAGAGAATGGGCTATGGAGACCCAGTACTTC; CDR3aa: CATSREWAMETQYF
v_gene: TRBV7-2; abundance: -; d_gene: -; j_gene: TRBJ2-6; CDR3nt: TGTGCCAGCAGCCCCGGGAGCCAGACCTCTGGGGCCAACGTCCTGACTTTC; CDR3aa: CASSPGSQTSGANVLTF
v_gene: TRBV7-2; abundance: -; d_gene: -; j_gene: TRBJ1-3; CDR3nt: TGCGCCAGCAGCCAAGGATTCACTGGAAACACCATATATTTT; CDR3aa: CASSQGFTGNTIYF
v_gene: TRBV20-1; abundance: many; d_gene: -; j_gene: TRBJ1-6; CDR3nt: TGCAGTGCTAGAGAGGCCGTTAATTCACCCCTCCACTTT; CDR3aa: CSAREAVNSPLHF
v_gene: TRBV9; abundance: -; d_gene: TRBD1; j_gene: TRBJ2-5; CDR3nt: TGTGCCAGCAGCGCGGGGACAGTCGGGGAGACCCAGTACTTC; CDR3aa: CASSAGTVGETQYF
v_gene: TRBV5-1; abundance: -; d_gene: TRBD1; j_gene: TRBJ2-7; CDR3nt: TGCGCCAGCAGCCCGTCGACAGGGTCTCATCTCTACGAGCAGTACTTC; CDR3aa: CASSPSTGSHLYEQYF
v_gene: TRBV20-1; abundance: many; d_gene: TRBD1; j_gene: TRBJ1-1; CDR3nt: TGCAGTGCTAGAGATCGAGGGGGCGGATTTGAAGCCTTCTTT; CDR3aa: CSARDRGGGFEAFF
v_gene: TRBV7-2; abundance: once; d_gene: -; j_gene: TRBJ2-1; CDR3nt: TGTGCCAGCACCTCAGGTTTAGCGTTCTACAATGAGCAGTTCTTC; CDR3aa: CASTSGLAFYNEQFF
v_gene: TRBV7-2; abundance: -; d_gene: -; j_gene: TRBJ2-2; CDR3nt: TGTGCCAGCAGCTTGGGGGGGGCAGTAAGTCGCACCGGGGAGCTGTTTTTT; CDR3aa: CASSLGGAVSRTGELFF
v_gene: TRBV10-3; abundance: -; d_gene: TRBD1; j_gene: TRBJ1-5; CDR3nt: TGTGCCACGCAACAGGGGCTGGAGCCCCAGCATTTT; CDR3aa: CATQQGLEPQHF
v_gene: TRBV10-3; abundance: -; d_gene: -; j_gene: TRBJ2-5; CDR3nt: TGTGCCATCAGTGACTCTGACAGCCGGGAGACCCAGTACTTC; CDR3aa: CAISDSDSRETQYF
v_gene: TRBV7-2; abundance: many; d_gene: -; j_gene: TRBJ2-7; CDR3nt: TGTGCCAGCAGCTTATACGGGAGTAAAGGTGGCGAGCAGTACTTC; CDR3aa: CASSLYGSKGGEQYF
v_gene: TRBV7-9; abundance: -; d_gene: -; j_gene: TRBJ2-6; CDR3nt: TGTGCCAGCAGCCAGCCACCCCCTGGGGCCAACGTCCTGACTTTC; CDR3aa: CASSQPPPGANVLTF